Given below is one T cell receptor beta chain in context. It has no known antigen specificity. Base qualities are not at hand, and no much larger clone is one base apart. The record originates from a study of precursors of human CD4 cytotoxic T cells (dated by TCRdb to between 2017 and 2018). For context, the study as a whole: In total, CD4+ memory subsets from some 13 donors went into the bulk TCR-seq analysis. Sequences for both the TCRalpha and TCRbeta chains came out of the TCR-seq analysis of 13 to 15 donors (table S7).

Measured from the cysteine to the phenylalanine, the CDR3 is 16 residues long. Left in the record is the CDR3 DNA by itself, 48 bases read in frame from the first base. V loses 4 bases of germline sequence and J loses 0 bases, and the interval between the two ends is 14 bases. CDR1 and CDR2, looked up from the germline V gene (reference sequence), are SGHNT and YYREEE. General conclusions and limits of the study: Some bulk TCR-seq comparisons included only about 95% of the 14 donors, suggesting not every subset was available for every donor. A bigger share of IL-7Rhigh TEMRA clonotypes consisted of expanded effector clonotypes than was the case for TEM or TCM clonotypes. According to the authors, an observational design in humans cannot definitively determine the direction of differentiation between precursor and effector cells. Compared with the TCM and TEM subsets, the IL-7Rhigh and IL-7R- TEMRA subsets had more restricted TCR repertoires, marked by lower diversity and more expanded clonotypes.

Bulk UMI-based TCR sequencing was performed on four sorted CD4+ memory subsets (TCM, TEM, IL-7Rhigh TEMRA, IL-7R- TEMRA) to test a precursor-effector relationship among CD4 cytotoxic T cells. Cells were obtained from peripheral blood mononuclear cells that had been isolated from human blood. Sequencing was performed on an Illumina MiSeq. The original methods were these. The Shannon-Wiener index, calculated in VDJtools, was used to measure repertoire diversity. A TCRbeta clonotype was considered expanded if its clonotype frequency was 3 or more. TCRdb ran its own pipeline on the public reads, namely fastp trimming at Q25 and MiXCR clone calling, and kept in-frame beta chains. Rows with one shared CDR3 protein collapse into an entry with the most common genes and DNA. TCRdb's processing, not the authors' own work, is the source of the V and J calls. This sample lists 500 or so distinct CDR3 sequences; 18% were detected once. The biggest ten clones account for over 15% of the sample.

The chain is assembled from TRBV5-4 and TRBJ1-5; a tentative D call is TRBD1 (5 bases match). This sequence was found in a human donor in good health. The source material was memory CD4+ T cells from blood (PBMCs). The nucleotides read TGTGCCAGCAGCCAACCCCTGGGACGTAGCAATCAGCCCCAGCATTTT. Its translation is CASSQPLGRSNQPQHF.